A single sample gave rise to the 8 T cell receptor beta chains below, sequenced in a study of shared clonotypes between healthy human individuals. Libraries were prepared by immunoSEQ multiplex PCR; TCRdb keeps only in-frame clonotypes and omits some of them. The table records roughly 700,000 clones, under 80% of them present only once. Sequencing was done on a sample of memory CD4+ T cells sorted from blood. Subset of the sample: CD45RA-negative fraction. These receptor sequences come from a woman aged 30 to 39 in good health.

The chain carries TRBV30 and TRBJ2-7; 9 nucleotides match TRBD1. The CDR3 consists of 15 residues. Germline V gene data show CDR1 as GTSNPN and CDR2 as SVGIG (reference sequence). Trimming cost V 3 bases and J 6 bases; bases outside gene matches: 12. CDR3 DNA sequence: TGTGCCTGGAGCGCTCCCGGGACAGGGTCCGGCGAGCAGTACTTC. Its protein product is CAWSAPGTGSGEQYF.

The chain carries TRBV29-1 and TRBJ1-1, with D perhaps TRBD1 (5 bases). Germline V gene data show CDR1 as SQVTM and CDR2 as ANQGSEA. CDR3 size: 14 residues. The V end was cut by 4 bases, the J end by 0 bases, with 12 bases between. Written as DNA, the CDR3 is TGCAGCGTTGTAGGCTCAGGGCTGAACACTGAAGCTTTCTTT. It yields the protein CSVVGSGLNTEAFF.

This sequence joins TRBV7-6 and TRBJ2-2; no clear D gene. This CDR3 comprises 12 residues. The V and J ends lost 2 bases and 5 bases respectively, with 3 bases between them. Germline V gives CDR1 SGHVS, CDR2 FNYEAQ. The CDR3 coding sequence is TGTGCCAGCAGCTTACAAACCGGGGAGCTGTTTTTT. Its protein is CASSLQTGELFF. Complete variable domain (other parts from reference TRBV7-6 and TRBJ2-2): GAGVSQSPRYKVTKRGQDVALRCDPISGHVSLYWYRQALGQGPEFLTYFNYEAQQDKSGLPNDRFSAERPEGSISTLTIQRTEQRDSAMYRCASSLQTGELFFGEGSRLTVL.

The rearrangement joins TRBV5-8 to TRBJ2-3; TRBD2 aligns across 10 bases. V trimming: 0 bases; J trimming: 0 bases; junction bases outside the gene matches: 10. The germline CDR1 and CDR2 sequences are SGHTS and YDEGEE. The CDR3 has 19 residues. For the CDR3, the DNA is TGTGCCAGCAGCTTGGCCAGGGCGGGACTAGCGAGTAGCACAGATACGCAGTATTTT. Residues: CASSLARAGLASSTDTQYF. The whole variable domain, remainder taken from reference TRBV5-8 and TRBJ2-3, is EAGVTQSPTHLIKTRGQQATLRCSPISGHTSVYWYQQALGLGLQFLLWYDEGEERNRGNFPPRFSGRQFPNYSSELNVNALELEDSALYLCASSLARAGLASSTDTQYFGPGTRLTVL.

V is TRBV28 and J is TRBJ2-7; 8 positions match TRBD2. The CDR3 consists of 16 residues. Germline values: CDR1 MDHEN, CDR2 SYDVKM. The trim removed 0 bases at V and 7 bases at J, leaving 11 bases unmatched. The CDR3 DNA reads as TGTGCCAGCAGTTTATGGGGGGCTAGCGGGTATGATGAGCAGTACTTC. It encodes CASSLWGASGYDEQYF.

This clone was detected once. V usage is TRBV28 and J usage is TRBJ2-5; D gene unclear. The CDR3 spans 14 residues. Trimming cost V 5 bases and J 1 base, with 11 bases left between them. Germline V gives CDR1 MDHEN, CDR2 SYDVKM. This chain's CDR3 is CASSAVRLQETQYF. The CDR3 DNA follows: TGTGCCAGCAGTGCCGTCCGCCTCCAAGAGACCCAGTACTTC.

The rearrangement links TRBV25-1 to TRBJ2-3; 9 positions agree with TRBD2. Germline CDR1 reads MGHDK; CDR2 reads SYGVNS. The V gene end was trimmed by 4 bases and the J gene end by 6 bases; junction bases not matched to a gene: 2. The length of the CDR3 is 13 residues. Written as DNA, the CDR3 is TGTGCCAGCAGTGGGACTAGCGACGATACGCAGTATTTT. It translates to CASSGTSDDTQYF. The variable domain in full, completed from reference TRBV25-1 and TRBJ2-3, reads EADIYQTPRYLVIGTGKKITLECSQTMGHDKMYWYQQDPGMELHLIHYSYGVNSTEKGDLSSESTVSRIRTEHFPLTLESARPSHTSQYLCASSGTSDDTQYFGPGTRLTVL.

J is TRBJ2-2 and V is TRBV7-2; 10 bases match TRBD1. The CDR3 covers 19 residues. Germline lookup yields CDR1 SGHTA and CDR2 FQGNSA. Trimming at V came to 1 base and at J to 1 base, leaving 9 bases not matched to a gene. The CDR3 protein is CASSLGWDRGLRNTGELFF. For the CDR3, the DNA is TGTGCCAGCAGCTTAGGGTGGGACAGGGGTTTGAGGAACACCGGGGAGCTGTTTTTT.